The 20 T cell receptor beta chains listed next were all sequenced from one sample in a study of OX40 agonist ivuxolimab in advanced cancers. The method was immunoSEQ multiplex PCR; TCRdb's version includes in-frame clones alone and lacks a portion of them. The sample lists under 75,000 clones; 92% were seen once. The specimen comprised CD4+ or CD8+ T cells sorted from blood, sampled in a trial of the OX40 agonist ivuxolimab. The origin of the receptors is an adult with an advanced solid tumor such as melanoma, head and neck, liver or kidney cancer.

This sequence joins TRBV7-9 and TRBJ1-2; D may be TRBD1 (5 bases). Trimming took off 1 base at V and 5 bases at J, with 8 bases between the two ends. The CDR3 has 13 amino acids. The germline CDR1 and CDR2 sequences are SEHNR and FQNEAQ (reference sequence). This chain's CDR3 is CASSLEGAYGYTF. CDR3 bases: TGTGCCAGCAGCTTAGAAGGGGCGTATGGCTACACCTTC.

This sequence joins TRBV11-2 and TRBJ2-1, with a possible D match to TRBD1 (6 bases). Germline values: CDR1 SGHAT, CDR2 FQNNGV. V shed 3 bases and J shed 8 bases, with 17 bases lying between them. The CDR3 loop spans 15 amino acids. The CDR3, as DNA: TGTGCCAGCAGCTTGGTCGCGCCCAGGGGCGATGAGCAGTTCTTC. Amino acids: CASSLVAPRGDEQFF.

The chain uses TRBV29-1 and TRBJ2-7; the match to TRBD1 covers 7 bases. CDR3 size: 12 residues. Per the germline V gene, CDR1 is SQVTM and CDR2 is ANQGSEA. Trimming cost V 6 bases and J 3 bases; bases outside gene matches: 5. The CDR3 loop reads CSVTHRGYEQYF. As DNA, the CDR3 is TGCAGCGTGACTCACAGGGGCTACGAGCAGTACTTC.

This chain joins TRBV10-3 and TRBJ2-7; 7 positions match TRBD1. Germline loops: CDR1 ENHRY, CDR2 SYGVKD. This CDR3 has 11 residues. Unmatched junction bases numbered 4, after V lost 9 bases and J lost 5 bases. The CDR3 spells CAIRQGNEQYF. CDR3 DNA: TGTGCCATTCGACAGGGAAACGAGCAGTACTTC.

V is TRBV21-1 and J is TRBJ2-7; TRBD1 reflects the table's D call only, with no check against the DNA. TRBV21-1 is described as a pseudogene. The CDR3 length is 15 residues. This CDR3 reads CASSKGRDRASEQYF. CDR3 nucleotides: TGTGCCAGCAGCAAAGGTCGGGACAGGGCCTCCGAGCAGTACTTC.

The CDR3 nucleotides read TGTGCCACCAGCATCGACAGGGGGCACTCCTACGAGCAGTACTTC. Residues: CATSIDRGHSYEQYF. The chain combines TRBV15 with TRBJ2-7, with TRBD1 matching 10 bases. Germline V gene data show CDR1 as LNHNV and CDR2 as YYDKDF (reference sequence). The CDR3 extends over 15 amino acids. V lost 4 bases to trimming and J lost 0 bases; unmatched junction nucleotides: 3.

The rearrangement links TRBV13 to TRBJ1-2, with D possibly being TRBD1 (5 bases). The CDR3 totals 16 residues. The germline V gene encodes CDR1 PRHDT and CDR2 FYEKMQ (reference sequence). Deletions cut 4 bases from V and 4 bases from J, with 19 bases between. CDR3 coding DNA: TGTGCCAGCAGCTCAAGTCGGGGGAATATCTTCTATGGCTACACCTTC. Translating gives CASSSSRGNIFYGYTF.

Here the CDR3 DNA reads TGCGCCAGCAGCCAGTCGACAGGGGGAAATAATTCACCCCTCCACTTT. This translates into CASSQSTGGNNSPLHF. The genes are TRBV4-3 and TRBJ1-6; TRBD1 aligns across 9 bases. V lost 3 bases, J lost 5 bases, and 5 bases stayed unmatched. The germline V gene encodes CDR1 LGHNA and CDR2 YSLEER. This CDR3 is built from 16 residues.

This clone came up a few times. The CDR3 spells CASSPLGQETQYF. CDR3 sequence (DNA): TGTGCCAGCAGCCCCCTGGGCCAAGAGACCCAGTACTTC. This chain joins TRBV7-9 and TRBJ2-5; D unclear. The CDR3 is 13 amino acids. Trimming pared 5 bases from V and 1 base from J, leaving 8 bases between. Germline loops: CDR1 SEHNR, CDR2 FQNEAQ (reference sequence).

The rearrangement joins TRBV7-3 to TRBJ2-1; 7 positions match TRBD2. Trimming took 2 bases from V and 4 from J; bases not matched to a gene: 5. CDR3 length: 15 amino acids. CDR1 is SGHTA and CDR2 is FQGTGA in the germline V gene. The CDR3 is CASSLLSGGYNEQFF. CDR3 DNA: TGTGCCAGCAGCTTATTATCGGGGGGATACAATGAGCAGTTCTTC.

This clone was picked up one time. The V gene is TRBV7-2, the J gene TRBJ2-5, with 7 nucleotides matching TRBD1. The CDR3 contains 14 residues. Trimming removed 5 bases from V and 5 bases from J; junction bases left unmatched: 8. Germline lookup yields CDR1 SGHTA and CDR2 FQGNSA. The CDR3 loop reads CASSLLTGMETQYF. CDR3 DNA: TGTGCCAGCAGCCTCCTGACAGGGATGGAGACCCAGTACTTC.

This chain connects TRBV14 to TRBJ2-3; perhaps TRBD1 as D (5 bases). The V end lost 2 bases, the J end lost 4 bases, and 13 bases lay between the germline ends. Germline V lookup: CDR1 SGHDN, CDR2 FVKESK. The CDR3 loop spans 15 amino acids. CDR3 in DNA: TGTGCCAGCAGCCAAAAGGGGTCCCGCCCAGATACGCAGTATTTT. The encoded protein is CASSQKGSRPDTQYF.

V usage is TRBV19 and J usage is TRBJ1-1; D remains unclear. Trimming took off 7 bases at V and 3 bases at J, with 9 bases between the two ends. Germline CDR1 is LNHDA and CDR2 is SQIVND (reference sequence). This CDR3 contains 12 residues. The CDR3 coding sequence is TGTGCCAGTACGGCCGGGCACACTGAAGCTTTCTTT. It codes for CASTAGHTEAFF.

The chain employs TRBV27 and TRBJ2-1; 8 bases match TRBD2. Germline V gene data show CDR1 as MNHEY and CDR2 as SMNVEV (reference sequence). CDR3 length: 16 amino acids. V shed 2 bases, J shed 0 bases, and the junction held 3 bases outside the gene matches. CDR3 sequence reads: CASSLQAGASYNEQFF. The CDR3 nucleotides are TGTGCCAGCAGTTTACAAGCGGGGGCCTCCTACAATGAGCAGTTCTTC.

This rearrangement joins TRBV4-3 to TRBJ1-2; D is possibly TRBD1 (5 bases). V gave up 0 bases and J gave up 5 bases, with 22 bases separating them. CDR1 and CDR2 from the germline V gene are LGHNA and YSLEER. CDR3 length equals 18 residues. The CDR3 nucleotides read TGCGCCAGCAGCCAAGAACCGGACGGGGCAGGGATAAAGTATGGCTACACCTTC. Translated, it gives CASSQEPDGAGIKYGYTF.

The J gene is TRBJ1-2, the V gene TRBV6-5; D is perhaps TRBD1 (5 bases). CDR3 size: 14 residues. V was pared by 5 bases and J by 4 bases, with 14 bases between. Germline lookup yields CDR1 MNHEY and CDR2 SVGAGI. The CDR3 spells CASSPWQGIYGYTF. The CDR3, as DNA: TGTGCCAGCAGTCCGTGGCAGGGAATCTATGGCTACACCTTC.

This clone was counted a single time. The chain couples TRBV7-8 to TRBJ2-7; D unclear. The CDR3 has 14 amino acids. Germline V gene lookup returns CDR1 SGHVS and CDR2 FQNEAQ. The V and J ends lost 2 bases and 0 bases respectively, with 8 bases between them. CDR3 amino acids: CASSLIAVSYEQYF. Here the CDR3 DNA reads TGTGCCAGCAGCTTAATCGCAGTCTCCTACGAGCAGTACTTC.

V usage is TRBV13 and J usage is TRBJ2-7; D unclear. Germline V gives CDR1 PRHDT, CDR2 FYEKMQ (reference sequence). CDR3 length: 16 amino acids. The germline V and J ends were trimmed by 6 bases and 3 bases, with 21 bases remaining between them. The CDR3 loop is CASRRRTSDGYYEQYF. Here the CDR3 DNA reads TGTGCCAGCAGGCGCAGGACCTCGGACGGTTACTACGAGCAGTACTTC.

V gene TRBV5-6 combines with J gene TRBJ2-7, with D perhaps matching TRBD1 (6 bases). V gave up 4 bases and J gave up 2 bases, with 16 bases separating them. CDR1 and CDR2 (germline): SGHDT, YYEEEE. This CDR3 contains 15 residues. As DNA, the CDR3 is TGTGCCAGCAGCCTTGACAGGACTTCTCCCTACGAGCAGTACTTC. Translation gives CASSLDRTSPYEQYF.

This sequence joins TRBV28 and TRBJ2-2, with D possibly matching TRBD2 (5 bases). The CDR3 is 15 residues long. CDR1 and CDR2 from the germline V gene are MDHEN and SYDVKM. The V end was cut by 3 bases, the J end by 6 bases, with 14 bases between. CDR3 protein: CASSFPGESAGELFF. For the CDR3, the DNA is TGTGCCAGCAGTTTCCCCGGGGAGTCAGCCGGGGAGCTGTTTTTT.